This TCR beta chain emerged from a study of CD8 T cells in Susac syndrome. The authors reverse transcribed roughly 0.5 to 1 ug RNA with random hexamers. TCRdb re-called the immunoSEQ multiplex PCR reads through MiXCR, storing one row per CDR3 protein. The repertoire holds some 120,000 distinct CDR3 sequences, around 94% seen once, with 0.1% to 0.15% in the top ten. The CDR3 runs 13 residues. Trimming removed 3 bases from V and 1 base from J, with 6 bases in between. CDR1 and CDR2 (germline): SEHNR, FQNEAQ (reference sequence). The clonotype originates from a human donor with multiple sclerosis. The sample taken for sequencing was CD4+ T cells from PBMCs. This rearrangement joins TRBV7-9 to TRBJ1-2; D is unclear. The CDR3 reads CASSFDGNYGYTF. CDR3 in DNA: TGTGCCAGCAGCTTCGACGGTAACTATGGCTACACCTTC.